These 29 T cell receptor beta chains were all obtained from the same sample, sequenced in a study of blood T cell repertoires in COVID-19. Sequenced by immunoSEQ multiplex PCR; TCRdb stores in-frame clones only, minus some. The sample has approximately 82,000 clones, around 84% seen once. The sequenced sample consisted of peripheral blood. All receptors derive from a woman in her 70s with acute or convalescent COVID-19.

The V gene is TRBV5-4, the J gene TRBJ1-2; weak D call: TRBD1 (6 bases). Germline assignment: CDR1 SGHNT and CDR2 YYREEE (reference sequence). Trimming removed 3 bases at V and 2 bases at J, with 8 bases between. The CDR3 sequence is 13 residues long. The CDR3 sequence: CASSSQGNYGYTF. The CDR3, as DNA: TGTGCCAGCAGCTCTCAGGGGAACTATGGCTACACCTTC.

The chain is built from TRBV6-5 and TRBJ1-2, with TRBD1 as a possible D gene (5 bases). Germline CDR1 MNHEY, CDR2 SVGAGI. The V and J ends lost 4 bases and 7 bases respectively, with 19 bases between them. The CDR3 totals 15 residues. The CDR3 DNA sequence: TGTGCCAGCAGTTTCCCCCAAGGGACTCAGGGTGGCTACACCTTC. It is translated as CASSFPQGTQGGYTF.

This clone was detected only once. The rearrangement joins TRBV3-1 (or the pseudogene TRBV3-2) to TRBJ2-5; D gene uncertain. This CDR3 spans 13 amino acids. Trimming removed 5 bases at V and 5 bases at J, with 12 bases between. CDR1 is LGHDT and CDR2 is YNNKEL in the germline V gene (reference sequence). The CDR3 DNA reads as TGTGCCAGCAGCGGAGTCGGTAGGGAGACCCAGTACTTC. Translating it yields CASSGVGRETQYF.

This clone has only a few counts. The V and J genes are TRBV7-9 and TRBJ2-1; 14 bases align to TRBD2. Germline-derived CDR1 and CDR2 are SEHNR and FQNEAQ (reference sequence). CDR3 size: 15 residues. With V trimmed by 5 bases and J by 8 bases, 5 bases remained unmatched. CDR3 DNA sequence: TGTGCCAGCAGCCCGACTAGCGGGAGGGCCGATGAGCAGTTCTTC. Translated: CASSPTSGRADEQFF.

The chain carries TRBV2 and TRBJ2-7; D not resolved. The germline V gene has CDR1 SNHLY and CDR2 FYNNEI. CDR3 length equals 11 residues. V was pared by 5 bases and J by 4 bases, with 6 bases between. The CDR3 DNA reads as TGTGCCAGCAGTCCCCAATACGAGCAGTACTTC. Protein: CASSPQYEQYF.

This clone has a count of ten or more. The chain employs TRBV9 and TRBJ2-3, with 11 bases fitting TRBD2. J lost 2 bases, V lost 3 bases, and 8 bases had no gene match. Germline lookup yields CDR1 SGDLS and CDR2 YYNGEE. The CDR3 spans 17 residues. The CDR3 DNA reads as TGTGCCAGCAGCGCAAGACTAGCGGGGATTTCCACAGATACGCAGTATTTT. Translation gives CASSARLAGISTDTQYF.

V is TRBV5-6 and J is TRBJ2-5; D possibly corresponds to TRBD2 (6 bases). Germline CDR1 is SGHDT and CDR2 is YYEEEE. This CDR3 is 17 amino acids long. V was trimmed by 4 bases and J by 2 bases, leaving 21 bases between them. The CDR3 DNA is TGTGCCAGCAGCCGAATGGGGGGAGAATCGTGGCAAGAGACCCAGTACTTC. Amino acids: CASSRMGGESWQETQYF.

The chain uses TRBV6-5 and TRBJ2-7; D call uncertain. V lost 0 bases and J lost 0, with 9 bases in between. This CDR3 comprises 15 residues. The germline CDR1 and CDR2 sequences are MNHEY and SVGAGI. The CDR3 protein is CASSYSGMSSYEQYF. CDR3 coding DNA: TGTGCCAGCAGTTACTCGGGCATGAGCTCCTACGAGCAGTACTTC.

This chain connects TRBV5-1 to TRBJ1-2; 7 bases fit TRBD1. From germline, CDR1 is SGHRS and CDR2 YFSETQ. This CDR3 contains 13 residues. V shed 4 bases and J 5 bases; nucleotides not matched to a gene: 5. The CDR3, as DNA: TGCGCCAGCAGCCGGGACAGCTCATATGGCTACACCTTC. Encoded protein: CASSRDSSYGYTF. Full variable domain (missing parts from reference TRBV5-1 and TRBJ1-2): KAGVTQTPRYLIKTRGQQVTLSCSPISGHRSVSWYQQTPGQGLQFLFEYFSETQRNKGNFPGRFSGRQFSNSRSEMNVSTLELGDSALYLCASSRDSSYGYTFGSGTRLTVV.

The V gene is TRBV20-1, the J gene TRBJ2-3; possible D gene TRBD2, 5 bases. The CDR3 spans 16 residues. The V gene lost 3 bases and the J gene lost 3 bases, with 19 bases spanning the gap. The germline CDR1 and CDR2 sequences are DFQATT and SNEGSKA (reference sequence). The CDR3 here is CSASIGRSGVTDTQYF. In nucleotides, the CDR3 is TGCAGTGCTAGTATTGGGAGATCTGGGGTGACAGATACGCAGTATTTT.

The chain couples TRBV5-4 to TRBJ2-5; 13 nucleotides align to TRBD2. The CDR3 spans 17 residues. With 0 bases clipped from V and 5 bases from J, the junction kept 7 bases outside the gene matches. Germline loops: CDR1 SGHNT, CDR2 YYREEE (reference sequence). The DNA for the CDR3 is TGTGCCAGCAGCTTGGGACTAGCGGGAGGAGGGGGGGAGACCCAGTACTTC. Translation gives CASSLGLAGGGGETQYF.

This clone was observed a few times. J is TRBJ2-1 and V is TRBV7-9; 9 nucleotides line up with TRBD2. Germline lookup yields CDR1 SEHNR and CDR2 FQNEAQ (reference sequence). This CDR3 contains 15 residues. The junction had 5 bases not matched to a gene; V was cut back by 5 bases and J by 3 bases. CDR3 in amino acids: CASSPAGGGYNEQFF. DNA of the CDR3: TGTGCCAGCAGCCCAGCGGGAGGAGGCTACAATGAGCAGTTCTTC.

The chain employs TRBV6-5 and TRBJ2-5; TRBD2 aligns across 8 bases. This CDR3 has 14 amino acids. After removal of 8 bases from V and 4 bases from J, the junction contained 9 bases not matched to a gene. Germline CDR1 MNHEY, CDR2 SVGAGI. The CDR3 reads CASPMAGGRETQYF. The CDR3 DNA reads TGTGCCAGCCCAATGGCGGGGGGAAGAGAGACCCAGTACTTC.

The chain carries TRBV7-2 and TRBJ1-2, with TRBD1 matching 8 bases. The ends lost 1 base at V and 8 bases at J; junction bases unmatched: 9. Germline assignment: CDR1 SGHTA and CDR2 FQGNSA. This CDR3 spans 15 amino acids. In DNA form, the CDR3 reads TGTGCCAGCAGCTTAGGAGGACAGGGCTGGAAAGGCTACACCTTC. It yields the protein CASSLGGQGWKGYTF.

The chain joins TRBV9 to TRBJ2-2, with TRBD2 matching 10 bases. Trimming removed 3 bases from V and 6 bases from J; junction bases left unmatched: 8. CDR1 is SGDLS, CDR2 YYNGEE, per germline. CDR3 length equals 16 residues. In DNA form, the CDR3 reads TGTGCCAGCAGCGCTAGCGGGAGATGGGTCCCCGGGGAGCTGTTTTTT. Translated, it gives CASSASGRWVPGELFF.

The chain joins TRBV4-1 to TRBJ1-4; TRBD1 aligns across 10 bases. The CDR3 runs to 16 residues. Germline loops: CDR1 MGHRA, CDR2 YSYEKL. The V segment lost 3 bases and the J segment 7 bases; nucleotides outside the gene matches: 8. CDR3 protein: CASSQDGTGVGEKLFF. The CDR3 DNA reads TGCGCCAGCAGCCAGGACGGGACAGGGGTTGGTGAAAAACTGTTTTTT.

CDR3 in DNA: TGTGCCATCAGTGACCCCCTTGGGGGGTACTATGGCTACACCTTC. As protein: CAISDPLGGYYGYTF. The V gene is TRBV10-3, the J gene TRBJ1-2, with D tentatively TRBD1 (5 bases). Germline CDR1 ENHRY, CDR2 SYGVKD. The CDR3 covers 15 residues. The ends were cut back, 3 bases at V and 3 bases at J, with 14 bases in the middle.

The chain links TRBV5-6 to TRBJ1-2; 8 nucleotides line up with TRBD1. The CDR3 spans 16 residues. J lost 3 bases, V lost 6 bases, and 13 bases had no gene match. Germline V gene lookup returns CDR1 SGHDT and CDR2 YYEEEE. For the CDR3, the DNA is TGTGCCAGCAAAGGGAGAGCCGGGACAGGCCACTATGGCTACACCTTC. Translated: CASKGRAGTGHYGYTF. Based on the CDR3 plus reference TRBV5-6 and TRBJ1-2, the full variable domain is DAGVTQSPTHLIKTRGQQVTLRCSPKSGHDTVSWYQQALGQGPQFIFQYYEEEERQRGNFPDRFSGHQFPNYSSELNVNALLLGDSALYLCASKGRAGTGHYGYTFGSGTRLTVV.

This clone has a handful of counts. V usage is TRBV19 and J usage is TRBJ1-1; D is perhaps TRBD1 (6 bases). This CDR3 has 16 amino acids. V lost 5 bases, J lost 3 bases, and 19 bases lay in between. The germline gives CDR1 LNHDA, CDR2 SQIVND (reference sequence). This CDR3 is CASSAGFGQPYTEAFF. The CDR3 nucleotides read TGTGCCAGTAGTGCAGGATTCGGACAGCCATACACTGAAGCTTTCTTT. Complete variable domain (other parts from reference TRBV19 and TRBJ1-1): DGGITQSPKYLFRKEGQNVTLSCEQNLNHDAMYWYRQDPGQGLRLIYYSQIVNDFQKGDIAEGYSVSREKKESFPLTVTSAQKNPTAFYLCASSAGFGQPYTEAFFGQGTRLTVV.

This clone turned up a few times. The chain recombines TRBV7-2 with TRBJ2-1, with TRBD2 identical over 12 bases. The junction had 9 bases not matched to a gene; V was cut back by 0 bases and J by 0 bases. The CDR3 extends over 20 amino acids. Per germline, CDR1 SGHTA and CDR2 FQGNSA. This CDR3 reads CASSLAWRLAGASSYNEQFF. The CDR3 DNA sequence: TGTGCCAGCAGCTTAGCGTGGCGACTAGCGGGGGCGAGCTCCTACAATGAGCAGTTCTTC. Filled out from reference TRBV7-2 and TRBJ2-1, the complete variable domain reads GAGVSQSPSNKVTEKGKDVELRCDPISGHTALYWYRQSLGQGLEFLIYFQGNSAPDKSGLPSDRFSAERTGGSVSTLTIQRTQQEDSAVYLCASSLAWRLAGASSYNEQFFGPGTRLTVL.

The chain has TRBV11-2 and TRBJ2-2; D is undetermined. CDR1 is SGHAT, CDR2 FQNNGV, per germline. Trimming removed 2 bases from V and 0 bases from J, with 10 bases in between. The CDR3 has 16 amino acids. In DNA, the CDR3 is TGTGCCAGCAGCTTATTCGGGTTCGCGAACACCGGGGAGCTGTTTTTT. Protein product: CASSLFGFANTGELFF. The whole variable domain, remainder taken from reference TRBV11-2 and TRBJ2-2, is EAGVAQSPRYKIIEKRQSVAFWCNPISGHATLYWYQQILGQGPKLLIQFQNNGVVDDSQLPKDRFSAERLKGVDSTLKIQPAKLEDSAVYLCASSLFGFANTGELFFGEGSRLTVL.

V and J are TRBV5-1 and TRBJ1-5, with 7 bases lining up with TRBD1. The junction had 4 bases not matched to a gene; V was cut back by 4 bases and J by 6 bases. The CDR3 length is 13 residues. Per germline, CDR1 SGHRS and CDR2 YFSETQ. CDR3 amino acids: CASSATGSQPQHF. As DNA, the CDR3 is TGCGCCAGCAGCGCGACAGGGAGTCAGCCCCAGCATTTT.

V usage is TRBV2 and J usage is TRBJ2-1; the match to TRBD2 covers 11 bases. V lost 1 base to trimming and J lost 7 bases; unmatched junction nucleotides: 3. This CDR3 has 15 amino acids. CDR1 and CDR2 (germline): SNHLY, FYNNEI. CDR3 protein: CASSEGLAGGNEQFF. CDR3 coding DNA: TGTGCCAGCAGTGAAGGGTTAGCGGGAGGGAATGAGCAGTTCTTC.

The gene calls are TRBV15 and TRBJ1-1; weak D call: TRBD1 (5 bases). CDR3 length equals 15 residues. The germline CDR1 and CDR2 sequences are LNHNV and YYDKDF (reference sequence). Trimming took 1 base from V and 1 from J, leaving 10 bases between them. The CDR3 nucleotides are TGTGCCACCAGCAGAGTCCGTACAGGGAACACTGAAGCTTTCTTT. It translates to CATSRVRTGNTEAFF.

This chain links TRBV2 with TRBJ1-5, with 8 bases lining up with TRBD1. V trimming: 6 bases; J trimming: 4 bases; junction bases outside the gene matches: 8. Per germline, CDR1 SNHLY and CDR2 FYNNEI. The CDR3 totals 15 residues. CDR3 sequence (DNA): TGTGCCAGCAGGCGAATGACAGGGGAGAATCAGCCCCAGCATTTT. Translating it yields CASRRMTGENQPQHF. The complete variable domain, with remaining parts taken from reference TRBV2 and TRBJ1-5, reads EPEVTQTPSHQVTQMGQEVILRCVPISNHLYFYWYRQILGQKVEFLVSFYNNEISEKSEIFDDQFSVERPDGSNFTLKIRSTKLEDSAMYFCASRRMTGENQPQHFGDGTRLSIL.

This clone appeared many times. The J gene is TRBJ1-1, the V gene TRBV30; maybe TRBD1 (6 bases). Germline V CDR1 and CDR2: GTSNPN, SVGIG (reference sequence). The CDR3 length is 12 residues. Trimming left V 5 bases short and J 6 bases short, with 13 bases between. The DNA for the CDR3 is TGTGCCTGGTCGCGGGGGGCCTCTGAAGCTTTCTTT. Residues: CAWSRGASEAFF.

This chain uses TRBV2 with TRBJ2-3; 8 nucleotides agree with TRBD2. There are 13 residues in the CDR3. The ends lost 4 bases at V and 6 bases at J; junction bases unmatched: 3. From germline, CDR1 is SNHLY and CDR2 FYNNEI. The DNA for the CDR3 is TGTGCCAGCAGTGGACCGGGGGGGGATACGCAGTATTTT. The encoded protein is CASSGPGGDTQYF.

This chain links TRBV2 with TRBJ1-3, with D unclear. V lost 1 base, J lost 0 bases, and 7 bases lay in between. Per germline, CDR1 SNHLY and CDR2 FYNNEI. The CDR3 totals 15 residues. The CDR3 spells CASSEGGYSGNTIYF. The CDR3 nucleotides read TGTGCCAGCAGTGAAGGCGGGTACTCTGGAAACACCATATATTTT.

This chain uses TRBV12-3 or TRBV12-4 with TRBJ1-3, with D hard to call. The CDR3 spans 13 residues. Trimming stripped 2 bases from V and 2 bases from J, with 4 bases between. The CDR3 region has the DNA TGTGCCAGCAGTTTAACTCCTGGAAACACCATATATTTT. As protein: CASSLTPGNTIYF.